Below, 2 T cell receptor beta chains from the same sample are listed, as sequenced in a study of vaccination and CD4 T cells after COVID-19. Specified treatment: roughly nine-day PBMC culture with coronavirus spike peptide pools or control peptides (ViraFEST assay). Antigens for these TCRs are unknown. Cultured CD4+ T cell DNA underwent sequencing with the Oncomine TCR Beta short-read assay. One entry per CDR3 protein results from TCRdb running MiXCR on the PCR reads. This table has around 12,000 distinct CDR3 sequences, approximately 46% appearing once. The specimen was CD4+ T cells from blood, cultured in vitro, collected after SARS-CoV-2 vaccination. Source of these receptors: a human donor who had recovered from COVID-19.

A few counts support this clonotype. The rearrangement links TRBV20-1 to TRBJ1-1; D not certain. The CDR3 sequence is 13 residues long. Trimming left V 4 bases short and J 4 bases short, with 13 bases between. The V gene's germline CDR1 is DFQATT and CDR2 SNEGSKA (reference sequence). CDR3 in DNA: TGCAGTGCTACACCCCGGGCAGTCACTGAAGCTTTCTTT. Protein product: CSATPRAVTEAFF.

V gene TRBV7-9 combines with J gene TRBJ2-1, with 10 bases that match TRBD2. Trimming removed 5 bases from V and 7 bases from J; junction bases left unmatched: 20. Germline V CDR1 and CDR2: SEHNR, FQNEAQ (reference sequence). This CDR3 is built from 19 residues. The CDR3 DNA is TGTGCCAGCAGCCTAAGCCCGCGGCTAGCGGGAGATATTTGGAATGAGCAGTTCTTC. It is translated as CASSLSPRLAGDIWNEQFF.